The next 6 T cell receptor beta chains were all read from a single sample in a study of shared clonotypes between healthy human individuals. Positively selected for CCR7, the CD45RO-negative cells used as naive CD8 cells excluded terminally differentiated effector memory CD45RA+ cells. Assay used: immunoSEQ multiplex PCR; TCRdb lists only in-frame clones, some missing. Here the sample spans millions of clones, about 95% being singletons. Sequenced material: naive CD8+ T cells sorted from blood. These receptor sequences come from a man between 18 and 35 years old in good health.

This chain connects TRBV19 to TRBJ2-3; TRBD2 matches 8 bases. CDR1 and CDR2 (germline): LNHDA, SQIVND (reference sequence). The CDR3 totals 15 residues. V shed 7 bases and J 6 bases; nucleotides not matched to a gene: 12. The chain's CDR3 is CASTPGTRLSDTQYF. As DNA, the CDR3 is TGTGCCAGTACCCCGGGGACTAGGCTATCGGATACGCAGTATTTT. Drawing the rest from reference TRBV19 and TRBJ2-3, the complete variable domain is DGGITQSPKYLFRKEGQNVTLSCEQNLNHDAMYWYRQDPGQGLRLIYYSQIVNDFQKGDIAEGYSVSREKKESFPLTVTSAQKNPTAFYLCASTPGTRLSDTQYFGPGTRLTVL.

The chain is built from TRBV19 and TRBJ2-2, with TRBD2 identical over 8 bases. V lost 3 bases to trimming and J lost 6 bases; unmatched junction nucleotides: 9. The CDR3 loop spans 16 amino acids. Germline V gene data show CDR1 as LNHDA and CDR2 as SQIVND (reference sequence). In nucleotides, the CDR3 is TGTGCCAGTAGTATCGGTGGCGGGAGGTTCTCCGGGGAGCTGTTTTTT. Amino acid sequence: CASSIGGGRFSGELFF.

V is TRBV4-3 and J is TRBJ2-7; possibly TRBD1 for D (6 bases). Germline V CDR1 and CDR2: LGHNA, YSLEER. The CDR3 has 15 amino acids. Trimming stripped 3 bases from V and 0 bases from J, with 12 bases between. The CDR3 sequence is CASSQTRQASYEQYF. Here the CDR3 DNA reads TGCGCCAGCAGCCAGACCCGACAGGCCTCCTACGAGCAGTACTTC.

The rearrangement uses TRBV7-8 and TRBJ1-4; D is uncertain. The CDR3 has 17 amino acids. CDR1 SGHVS and CDR2 FQNEAQ come from the germline V gene. Trimming left V 1 base short and J 5 bases short, with 17 bases between. Here the CDR3 DNA reads TGTGCCAGCAGCTTAGGTAATGGAGGGCAGAGAAATGAAAAACTGTTTTTT. This codes for CASSLGNGGQRNEKLFF.

The chain joins TRBV27 to TRBJ2-3, with TRBD1 matching 8 bases. The junction had 3 bases not matched to a gene; V was cut back by 3 bases and J by 4 bases. The CDR3 sequence is 14 residues long. Germline V gene sequence: CDR1 MNHEY, CDR2 SMNVEV (reference sequence). The CDR3 nucleotides are TGTGCCAGCAGTTTTCAGGGGGCTCCAGATACGCAGTATTTT. This sequence encodes CASSFQGAPDTQYF.

The chain joins TRBV30 to TRBJ1-1; the D is unclear. The CDR3 is 15 amino acids. Germline V lookup: CDR1 GTSNPN, CDR2 SVGIG (reference sequence). V was cut by 0 bases and J by 0 bases, with 11 bases left in between. The CDR3 is CAWSVPGRMNTEAFF. Here the CDR3 DNA reads TGTGCCTGGAGTGTACCCGGCCGGATGAACACTGAAGCTTTCTTT.